The source of this T cell receptor beta chain is a study of shared clonotypes between healthy human individuals. For this clone: This sample also contains other DNA sequences that code for the same CDR3.

Selected positively for CCR7 and CD45RO-negative, naive CD8 cells excluded terminally differentiated effector memory CD45RA+ cells. Replicate PCRs from sorted subsets contained 200 ng DNA, which is 30,000 to 35,000 T cell genomes. Repertoires were generated with immunoSEQ multiplex PCR, while TCRdb's copy carries only in-frame clones and drops some. The table includes roughly 850,000 clones, approximately 96% detected once. This receptor was obtained from a man between 25 and 39 years old in good health. The sequencing sample was made of naive CD8+ T cells sorted from blood.

The CDR3 loop is CASSFGGYEQYF. CDR3 nucleotide sequence: TGTGCCAGCAGCTTCGGGGGCTACGAGCAGTACTTC. This chain uses TRBV11-2 with TRBJ2-7; D is possibly TRBD2 (6 bases). The germline V and J ends were trimmed by 3 bases and 3 bases, with 6 bases remaining between them. The CDR3 extends over 12 amino acids. Germline V gene sequence: CDR1 SGHAT, CDR2 FQNNGV.